Sequencing of this T cell receptor beta chain was carried out in a study of shared T cell receptors in the human thymus. TCRdb keeps only in-frame clones here, not all; method: immunoSEQ multiplex PCR. The table has 640,000 or so clones, 80% to 90% seen once; the top ten hold about 0.0094%. This CDR3 contains 15 residues. With 1 base removed from V and 0 bases from J, the gap between germline ends came to 10 bases. Germline lookup yields CDR1 SGHTA and CDR2 FQGNSA. Separately, the same data were catalogued under a study of human thymus T cells. From that study: Those donating were healthy Finnish infants in corrective surgery for congenital heart defects. Thymus tissue for the work was resected from patients undergoing corrective heart surgery.

V is TRBV7-2 and J is TRBJ2-7, with D perhaps TRBD1 (5 bases). The TCR was taken from a boy in the first two years of life with a congenital heart defect. Sequencing input: thymocytes. CDR3 protein: CASSLGQMSSYEQYF. For the CDR3, the DNA is TGTGCCAGCAGCTTAGGACAGATGAGCTCCTACGAGCAGTACTTC.